This T cell receptor beta chain was identified during a study of shared clonotypes between healthy human individuals. Selected positively for CCR7 and CD45RO-negative, naive CD8 cells excluded terminally differentiated effector memory CD45RA+ cells. The study drew its donors from healthy HIV-negative adults without recent acute infections or vaccinations. There were only Caucasian adults among the donors, and all lived in Nashville, Tennessee. Profiling relied on immunoSEQ multiplex PCR, and the TCRdb table lists in-frame clones only, not all of them. The sample has around 2.1 million clones; 85% to 95% are singletons. This clone was detected once. Antigen unknown. CDR3 length: 14 residues. V lost 0 bases, J lost 2 bases, and 7 bases lay in between. Per the germline V gene, CDR1 is MGHRA and CDR2 is YSYEKL. Whole-study results and caveats: Around 5.3% of naive CD4 clonotypes were shared across several donors. Limitation of the genetic and exposure-history diversity represented came from the few donors.

Input material: naive CD8+ T cells from PBMCs. The TCR originated in a man between 18 and 35 years old in good health. Some clones in this sample may be carry-over from other donors' samples. The rearrangement joins TRBV4-1 to TRBJ2-5; no clear D. For the CDR3, the DNA is TGCGCCAGCAGCCAAGACGACGGACAAGAGACCCAGTACTTC. Its protein is CASSQDDGQETQYF.